This TCR beta chain was sequenced in a study of blood T cell repertoires in COVID-19. Assay: immunoSEQ multiplex PCR; the TCRdb copy retains only in-frame clones and omits some. The repertoire has a few hundred thousand clones, over 65% of them found once; the top ten carry 4.6%. This clone has a single count. V dropped 2 bases and J dropped 1 base, with 11 bases sitting between them. Germline values: CDR1 KGHSH, CDR2 LQKENI. CDR3 length: 16 residues. Material: peripheral blood. V usage is TRBV18 and J usage is TRBJ2-2; TRBD2 might be the D (6 bases). The TCR was taken from a man aged 55 to 69 who had recovered from COVID-19. In DNA, the CDR3 is TGTGCCAGCTCACCATCGCTCGGGGGGAACACCGGGGAGCTGTTTTTT. Residues: CASSPSLGGNTGELFF.